This entry describes one T cell receptor beta chain. Its antigen has not been determined. No base qualities exist here, and no much larger clone lies one base off it. The data derive from a study of blood T cell repertoires in COVID-19 (dated by TCRdb to the early 2020s). For context, the study as a whole: Samples covering the acute and convalescent phases of COVID-19 were provided by collaborators in the United States, Italy and Spain. The prospective study material was composed of cDNA or gDNA derived from T cells, B-cell-depleted T cells, or PBMCs. The repertoires were made available in a free public database intended to serve as a resource for research on the immune response to SARS-CoV-2. HLA class I and class II types, where available, came from metadata supplied by the sample provider rather than from assay-based typing. The samples were drawn from the first 160 participants of the ongoing ImmuneRACE study and from 950 to 1,500 subjects provided by 6 global collaborators. The sample metadata nearly always contained a de-identified subject ID, COVID-19 status, age in years and sex. The dataset comprised deeply sampled blood TCRbeta repertoires from subjects exposed to, actively infected with, or recovered from COVID-19.

TCRbeta CDR3 regions were amplified from genomic DNA by means of the immunoSEQ Assay, a bias-controlled multiplex PCR. The published analysis was carried out like this. Within the assay, amplification of reference gene primers was used to estimate how many nucleated cells each sample contained. Sequence reads were collapsed and filtered to measure the absolute abundance of every unique TCRbeta CDR3 rearrangement. For each sample, productive Simpson clonality was calculated as the square root of Simpson's diversity index over productive rearrangements. Sourced from immuneACCESS, this table was stored by TCRdb with only in-frame sequences that have V and J called. A share of the clones is absent; for the studies checked, an unresolved V gene accounts for under half, and the remainder has no known explanation. V and J calls and clone size are copied from that table; D and trimming were computed from the DNA. This sample holds under 400,000 clones; approximately 87% were observed only once. Of the sample, less than 3.5% falls within the top ten clones.

The junction shows trimming of 3 bases on V and 5 bases on J, and the gene matches do not reach 7 bases of it. The germline V gene encodes CDR1 KGHSH and CDR2 LQKENI. There are 14 amino acids in the CDR3, from cysteine to phenylalanine inclusive. Left in the record is the CDR3 DNA by itself, 42 bases read in frame from the first base. One collaborating source in Seattle enrolled patients during active infection and followed them longitudinally through the course of disease. The collaborating institutions used their own protocols to collect whole blood in K2EDTA tubes. For TCRbeta analysis, collaborators shipped samples in one of three forms: frozen whole blood, isolated PBMCs, or DNA extracted from either of those sample types. What the work shows at the level of the full study, not this receptor alone: Clinical and demographic metadata were provided uncurated, with the amount varying by source and participant.

The TCR sequence derives from a woman aged 30 to 39 with COVID-19, enrolled during active disease. The chain was built from TRBV18 and TRBJ2-7; 7 of the junction bases match TRBD1. The sequenced sample consisted of peripheral blood. The CDR3 corresponds to CASSPRQGSNEQYF. The DNA sequence reads TGTGCCAGCTCACCGCGACAGGGTAGCAACGAGCAGTACTTC.